These 27 T cell receptor beta chains came from one sample sequenced in a study of response to subunit inactivated influenza vaccine. In TCRdb, the RT-PCR reads were re-called with MiXCR into one record per CDR3 protein. The table lists about 520,000 distinct CDR3 sequences, approximately 7.7% of them singletons. The sample was PBMCs from blood, taken less than 30 months after vaccination. These TCRs come from a man in his fifties or sixties who received an inactivated influenza vaccine.

The V gene is TRBV5-1, the J gene TRBJ2-7, with 10 bases that match TRBD1. Looked up from germline, CDR1 is SGHRS and CDR2 is YFSETQ. This CDR3 spans 14 amino acids. The junction had 5 bases not matched to a gene; V was cut back by 3 bases and J by 5 bases. In DNA, the CDR3 is TGCGCCAGCAGCTATGACAGGGGGCGGGACGAGCAGTACTTC. Its protein is CASSYDRGRDEQYF.

This chain connects TRBV7-2 to TRBJ2-5; 10 nucleotides agree with TRBD1. Germline V gives CDR1 SGHTA, CDR2 FQGNSA. The V and J ends lost 2 bases and 4 bases, in that order; junction bases with no gene match: 4. The CDR3 is 15 residues long. The CDR3: CASSLMTGGGETQYF. The CDR3 region has the DNA TGTGCCAGCAGCTTAATGACAGGGGGCGGAGAGACCCAGTACTTC.

There are a few counts of this clonotype. The rearrangement links TRBV28 to TRBJ2-1; possibly TRBD2 for D (7 bases). Germline-derived CDR1 and CDR2 are MDHEN and SYDVKM. The CDR3 runs 14 residues. Trimming took off 8 bases at V and 3 bases at J, with 14 bases between the two ends. The DNA of the CDR3 is TGTGCCAGCGTCGGGGGGCCCCACTACAATGAGCAGTTCTTC. This encodes CASVGGPHYNEQFF. Complete variable domain (other parts from reference TRBV28 and TRBJ2-1): DVKVTQSSRYLVKRTGEKVFLECVQDMDHENMFWYRQDPGLGLRLIYFSYDVKMKEKGDIPEGYSVSREKKERFSLILESASTNQTSMYLCASVGGPHYNEQFFGPGTRLTVL.

This rearrangement joins TRBV6-2 or TRBV6-3 to TRBJ2-1, with 8 bases identical to TRBD1. The CDR3 length is 15 residues. CDR1 is MNHEY, CDR2 SVGEGT, per germline. The trim removed 6 bases at V and 3 bases at J, leaving 7 bases unmatched. In DNA, the CDR3 is TGTGCCAGCAGCCCCGACAGGGGCTTCTACAATGAGCAGTTCTTC. Encoded protein: CASSPDRGFYNEQFF.

This clonotype has a count of ten or more. The genes are TRBV9 and TRBJ2-1, with D perhaps TRBD2 (6 bases). The CDR3 loop spans 13 amino acids. V gave up 5 bases and J gave up 6 bases, with 12 bases separating them. Germline assignment: CDR1 SGDLS and CDR2 YYNGEE. The CDR3 DNA sequence: TGTGCCAGCAGGGACGGGAGAGGCAATGAGCAGTTCTTC. Translation: CASRDGRGNEQFF.

This clonotype has a count of ten or more. The chain joins TRBV25-1 to TRBJ2-1; TRBD2 matches 10 bases. V trimming: 2 bases; J trimming: 9 bases; junction bases outside the gene matches: 7. CDR1 is MGHDK and CDR2 is SYGVNS in the germline V gene. There are 15 residues in the CDR3. The CDR3 bases are TGTGCCAGCAGTGAAACTAGCGGGGTGGGTGGTGAGCAGTTCTTC. Its translation: CASSETSGVGGEQFF. The full variable domain, completed using reference TRBV25-1 and TRBJ2-1, is EADIYQTPRYLVIGTGKKITLECSQTMGHDKMYWYQQDPGMELHLIHYSYGVNSTEKGDLSSESTVSRIRTEHFPLTLESARPSHTSQYLCASSETSGVGGEQFFGPGTRLTVL.

The CDR3 region has the DNA TGTGCCAGCAGCTTGGGTAGCAGCCGGGGGGAGACCCAGTACTTC. Amino acids: CASSLGSSRGETQYF. The rearrangement links TRBV5-4 to TRBJ2-5, with TRBD2 as a possible D gene (6 bases). The V and J ends lost 0 bases and 5 bases respectively, with 14 bases between them. Looked up from germline, CDR1 is SGHNT and CDR2 is YYREEE (reference sequence). The CDR3 covers 15 residues.

This clonotype was counted a few times. The chain combines TRBV5-6 with TRBJ2-1, with TRBD2 matching over 8 bases. This CDR3 has 13 amino acids. V shed 4 bases, J shed 8 bases, and the junction held 5 bases outside the gene matches. Germline CDR1 is SGHDT and CDR2 is YYEEEE. The CDR3 DNA follows: TGTGCCAGCAGCCCCGGGACTAGAGATGAGCAGTTCTTC. The encoded protein is CASSPGTRDEQFF.

The chain carries TRBV5-6 and TRBJ1-6; D is unclear. Per the germline V gene, CDR1 is SGHDT and CDR2 is YYEEEE. CDR3 length equals 15 residues. V was clipped by 4 bases and J by 7 bases, with 15 bases between them. The CDR3 sequence is CASSKGLHGNSPLHF. CDR3 DNA sequence: TGTGCCAGCAGCAAAGGGCTACACGGGAATTCACCCCTCCACTTT. Drawing the rest from reference TRBV5-6 and TRBJ1-6, the complete variable domain is DAGVTQSPTHLIKTRGQQVTLRCSPKSGHDTVSWYQQALGQGPQFIFQYYEEEERQRGNFPDRFSGHQFPNYSSELNVNALLLGDSALYLCASSKGLHGNSPLHFGNGTRLTVT.

This clonotype appeared a few times. V is TRBV15 and J is TRBJ2-5; TRBD1 matches at 9 bases. CDR3 length: 17 amino acids. V lost 5 bases and J lost 1; bases outside the gene matches: 11. Per the germline V gene, CDR1 is LNHNV and CDR2 is YYDKDF (reference sequence). The CDR3 loop reads CATSLTGGVNSQETQYF. CDR3 bases: TGTGCCACCAGCCTTACAGGGGGCGTAAACTCCCAAGAGACCCAGTACTTC.

In its sample, this clonotype was seen many times. The genes are TRBV9 and TRBJ2-5; possibly TRBD2 for D (6 bases). Germline assignment: CDR1 SGDLS and CDR2 YYNGEE. This CDR3 has 16 amino acids. V dropped 0 bases and J dropped 0 bases, with 12 bases sitting between them. The CDR3 is CASSVDAGSYQETQYF. Written as DNA, the CDR3 is TGTGCCAGCAGCGTAGATGCGGGATCGTACCAAGAGACCCAGTACTTC.

The chain uses TRBV19 and TRBJ2-6, with D tentatively TRBD1 (6 bases). This CDR3 contains 17 residues. The germline V gene has CDR1 LNHDA and CDR2 SQIVND (reference sequence). V was cut by 6 bases and J by 0 bases, with 15 bases left in between. The chain's CDR3 is CASSRDTIHSGANVLTF. CDR3 nucleotides: TGTGCCAGTAGCCGGGACACAATCCACTCTGGGGCCAACGTCCTGACTTTC. Full variable domain (remainder filled in from reference TRBV19 and TRBJ2-6): DGGITQSPKYLFRKEGQNVTLSCEQNLNHDAMYWYRQDPGQGLRLIYYSQIVNDFQKGDIAEGYSVSREKKESFPLTVTSAQKNPTAFYLCASSRDTIHSGANVLTFGAGSRLTVL.

This CDR3 reads CASSFYGREETQYF. For the CDR3, the DNA is TGCGCCAGCAGCTTTTACGGCAGGGAAGAGACCCAGTACTTC. V usage is TRBV5-1 and J usage is TRBJ2-5; possible D gene TRBD1, 5 bases. Trimming left V 2 bases short and J 3 bases short, with 11 bases between. The germline V gene has CDR1 SGHRS and CDR2 YFSETQ. This CDR3 spans 14 amino acids.

This clonotype was observed many times. The chain combines TRBV7-2 with TRBJ2-4; a possible D gene is TRBD1 (5 bases). Trimming took 1 base from V and 3 from J, leaving 13 bases between them. From germline, CDR1 is SGHTA and CDR2 FQGNSA. CDR3 length: 16 residues. The CDR3: CASSLGQGLFKNIQYF. CDR3 sequence (DNA): TGTGCCAGCAGCTTAGGGCAGGGTCTTTTCAAAAACATTCAGTACTTC.

This clonotype was recorded many times. The chain carries TRBV6-6 and TRBJ2-7; D is unclear. V lost 2 bases to trimming and J lost 6 bases, with 11 bases between them. CDR1 is MNHNY and CDR2 is SVGAGI in the germline V gene (reference sequence). The CDR3 is made up of 13 amino acids. CDR3 coding DNA: TGTGCCAGCAGTTACCCTAAAAGCTCCGAGCAGTACTTC. Protein: CASSYPKSSEQYF.

The chain joins TRBV12-3 or TRBV12-4 to TRBJ2-2; 8 positions match TRBD2. CDR3 length: 15 amino acids. J lost 2 bases, V lost 6 bases, and 5 bases had no gene match. In DNA, the CDR3 is TGTGCCAGCAGGAGTAGCGGGACAAACACCGGGGAGCTGTTTTTT. Encoded protein: CASRSSGTNTGELFF.

This clonotype was counted a few times. This chain uses TRBV20-1 with TRBJ2-2; 8 nucleotides align to TRBD2. The CDR3 runs to 15 residues. V dropped 6 bases and J dropped 6; count of bases not matched to a gene: 12. CDR1 is DFQATT and CDR2 is SNEGSKA in the germline V gene (reference sequence). The CDR3 coding sequence is TGCAGTGCCCTCGTGGTAGCGGGGTCCTCCGGGGAGCTGTTTTTT. Residues: CSALVVAGSSGELFF.

The chain has TRBV2 and TRBJ2-7, with D perhaps matching TRBD1 (5 bases). The CDR3 totals 14 residues. Germline CDR1 reads SNHLY; CDR2 reads FYNNEI. V lost 11 bases and J lost 0, with 17 bases in between. DNA of the CDR3: TGTGCCGGGAAGGGGCGGCCAAGCTCCTACGAGCAGTACTTC. It codes for CAGKGRPSSYEQYF.

The CDR3 DNA follows: TGTGCCAGCAGCTGGGGAGCTGCTGGGGCCAACGTCCTGACTTTC. The encoded protein is CASSWGAAGANVLTF. The J gene is TRBJ2-6, the V gene TRBV11-2; TRBD2 is a possible D gene (5 bases). Trimming took off 4 bases at V and 2 bases at J, with 9 bases between the two ends. The CDR3 consists of 15 residues. Germline lookup yields CDR1 SGHAT and CDR2 FQNNGV.

In its sample, this clonotype was seen a few times. CDR3 bases: TGCAGTGCGGACCGAGAGAGAGAGTTCTTC. Translated, it gives CSADREREFF. The chain couples TRBV20-1 to TRBJ2-1; D uncertain. This CDR3 is 10 amino acids long. Germline-derived CDR1 and CDR2 are DFQATT and SNEGSKA (reference sequence). V dropped 6 bases and J dropped 14 bases, with 14 bases sitting between them.

This clonotype has only a few counts. The chain combines TRBV6-1 with TRBJ2-5; a weak D match, TRBD1 (5 bases). The CDR3 covers 13 residues. V was clipped by 5 bases and J by 6 bases, with 13 bases between them. CDR1 and CDR2 (germline): MNHNS, SASEGT. CDR3 residues: CASSRTGVQTQYF. DNA of the CDR3: TGTGCCAGCAGTAGAACAGGTGTCCAGACCCAGTACTTC.

This clonotype was counted at least ten times. This sequence joins TRBV12-3 or TRBV12-4 and TRBJ1-5; D is unresolved. The CDR3 is made up of 14 amino acids. Deletions cut 3 bases from V and 0 bases from J, with 6 bases between. The DNA of the CDR3 is TGTGCCAGCAGTTTCTCGGGTAGCAATCAGCCCCAGCATTTT. Translating gives CASSFSGSNQPQHF.

In this sample, this clonotype turned up many times. The rearrangement joins TRBV20-1 to TRBJ2-3; the D is unclear. From germline, CDR1 is DFQATT and CDR2 SNEGSKA (reference sequence). CDR3 length: 13 amino acids. Trimming cost V 5 bases and J 7 bases, with 16 bases left between them. The CDR3 loop is CSAGRSYQNTQYF. The CDR3 DNA is TGCAGTGCTGGGCGGAGCTACCAGAATACGCAGTATTTT.

This clonotype showed up just a few times. This chain joins TRBV7-8 and TRBJ1-2; tentatively, D is TRBD1 (5 bases). Trimming took 2 bases from V and 7 from J, leaving 14 bases between them. CDR3 size: 14 residues. Germline CDR1 reads SGHVS; CDR2 reads FQNEAQ. The chain's CDR3 is CASSLSGVGGGYTF. The CDR3, as DNA: TGTGCCAGCAGCTTATCGGGGGTTGGAGGTGGCTACACCTTC. The full variable domain, its missing parts supplied by reference TRBV7-8 and TRBJ1-2, is GAGVSQSPRYKVAKRGQDVALRCDPISGHVSLFWYQQALGQGPEFLTYFQNEAQLDKSGLPSDRFFAERPEGSVSTLKIQRTQQEDSAVYLCASSLSGVGGGYTFGSGTRLTVV.

The rearrangement joins TRBV7-2 to TRBJ1-3; D is undetermined. The V gene lost 1 base and the J gene lost 0 bases, with 13 bases spanning the gap. Germline V gene sequence: CDR1 SGHTA, CDR2 FQGNSA. The CDR3 runs to 17 residues. Here the CDR3 reads CASSLGDPRSSGNTIYF. CDR3 bases: TGTGCCAGCAGCTTAGGAGACCCACGTAGCTCTGGAAACACCATATATTTT.

V usage is TRBV15 and J usage is TRBJ2-5, with a tentative D call TRBD1 (5 bases). CDR1 is LNHNV, CDR2 YYDKDF, per germline (reference sequence). This CDR3 has 14 amino acids. Trimming cost V 0 bases and J 2 bases, with 7 bases left between them. The CDR3 DNA is TGTGCCACCAGCAGAGATCCAGGGCAAGAGACCCAGTACTTC. Amino acids: CATSRDPGQETQYF.

This clonotype has a count of ten or more. The chain joins TRBV6-5 to TRBJ2-7, with TRBD2 matching 8 bases. The V segment lost 0 bases and the J segment 0 bases; nucleotides outside the gene matches: 4. CDR3 length: 16 amino acids. The V gene's germline CDR1 is MNHEY and CDR2 SVGAGI. This chain's CDR3 is CASSYSSGGSSYEQYF. The CDR3 DNA sequence: TGTGCCAGCAGTTACTCGAGCGGGGGTAGCTCCTACGAGCAGTACTTC.